Listed below are T cell receptor beta chains from one sample, sequenced in a study of blood T cells in healthy people across ages. One entry per CDR3 protein results from TCRdb running MiXCR on the 5' RACE reads. The data hold approximately 1,000,000 distinct CDR3 sequences, with 40% to 55% observed a single time. Sample: blood. The receptor set was obtained from a woman aged 55-69 years in good health. Both conserved end residues are part of each CDR3. A D gene is named only where the DNA matches it firmly. Some rows mark clone size as missing; the rest say once, few, many or name a class of expanded clone.

abundance: .; j_gene: TRBJ2-5; v_gene: TRBV7-9; d_gene: .; CDR3nt: TGTGCCAGCAGCTTGGAGGGGATCATACAAGAGACCCAGTACTTC; CDR3aa: CASSLEGIIQETQYF
abundance: .; j_gene: TRBJ1-2; v_gene: TRBV6-5; d_gene: TRBD1; CDR3nt: TGTGCCAGCAGTTCCCCAATAGGACAGGGTAGAAACTATGGCTACACCTTC; CDR3aa: CASSSPIGQGRNYGYTF
abundance: .; j_gene: TRBJ1-1; v_gene: TRBV29-1; d_gene: TRBD1; CDR3nt: TGCAGCGTCGACAGGGGAGGGCCGGACACTGAAGCTTTCTTT; CDR3aa: CSVDRGGPDTEAFF
abundance: .; j_gene: TRBJ1-3; v_gene: TRBV18; d_gene: TRBD1; CDR3nt: TGTGCCAGCTCACCGCAAGGGACAGTCGGAAACACCATATATTTT; CDR3aa: CASSPQGTVGNTIYF
abundance: .; j_gene: TRBJ1-5; v_gene: TRBV21-1; d_gene: .; CDR3nt: TGTGCCAACAGAGGAACAGGGACTGGCAATCAGCCCCAGCATTTT; CDR3aa: CANRGTGTGNQPQHF
abundance: once; j_gene: TRBJ1-2; v_gene: TRBV28; d_gene: .; CDR3nt: TGTGCCAGCAGTCAACCAGGCCATGGCTACACCTTC; CDR3aa: CASSQPGHGYTF
abundance: few; j_gene: TRBJ2-7; v_gene: TRBV27; d_gene: TRBD2; CDR3nt: TGTGCCAGCAGTCGTAGCGGGGGCTCCTACGAGCAGTACTTC; CDR3aa: CASSRSGGSYEQYF
abundance: few; j_gene: TRBJ1-2; v_gene: TRBV12-3/TRBV12-4; d_gene: .; CDR3nt: TGTGCCAGCAGTTTGATGGAACGTGGCTACACCTTC; CDR3aa: CASSLMERGYTF
abundance: few; j_gene: TRBJ2-7; v_gene: TRBV14; d_gene: TRBD2; CDR3nt: TGTGCCAGCAGCCAAGAGATAGCGGGAGGCTACGAGCAGTACTTC; CDR3aa: CASSQEIAGGYEQYF
abundance: .; j_gene: TRBJ1-1; v_gene: TRBV29-1; d_gene: .; CDR3nt: TGCAGCGCTCAGGGGAACACTGAAGCTTTCTTT; CDR3aa: CSAQGNTEAFF
abundance: many; j_gene: TRBJ2-5; v_gene: TRBV5-1; d_gene: .; CDR3nt: TGCGCCAGCAGCTTTTCGGCGGGATCGGGAGAGACCCAGTACTTC; CDR3aa: CASSFSAGSGETQYF
abundance: .; j_gene: TRBJ2-5; v_gene: TRBV7-9; d_gene: .; CDR3nt: TGTGCCAGCAGCTTAGGTAACCGGGACTTCCAGTACTTC; CDR3aa: CASSLGNRDFQYF
abundance: .; j_gene: TRBJ2-5; v_gene: TRBV5-1; d_gene: .; CDR3nt: TGCGCCAGCAGAAAACGACCGAACAGTCAAGAGACCCAGTACTTC; CDR3aa: CASRKRPNSQETQYF
abundance: .; j_gene: TRBJ2-2; v_gene: TRBV27; d_gene: .; CDR3nt: TGTGCCAGCAGTTTATGGTTGAACAGCTTGAACACCGGGGAGCTGTTTTTT; CDR3aa: CASSLWLNSLNTGELFF
abundance: few; j_gene: TRBJ2-3; v_gene: TRBV7-3; d_gene: .; CDR3nt: TGTGCCAGCAGCTCGACCCCCGGGACTTCTACGTATTTT; CDR3aa: CASSSTPGTSTYF
abundance: many; j_gene: TRBJ2-7; v_gene: TRBV27; d_gene: TRBD2; CDR3nt: TGTGCCAGCGGGACTAGCGGTTCCTACGAGCAGTACTTC; CDR3aa: CASGTSGSYEQYF
abundance: .; j_gene: TRBJ2-1; v_gene: TRBV25-1; d_gene: .; CDR3nt: TGTGCCAGCAGTGAAACTTTCAATGAGCAGTTCTTC; CDR3aa: CASSETFNEQFF
abundance: .; j_gene: TRBJ2-3; v_gene: TRBV6-1; d_gene: TRBD2; CDR3nt: TGTGCCAGCAGGACCCTCCCTAGCGGGAGGGCGGCAGATACGCAGTATTTT; CDR3aa: CASRTLPSGRAADTQYF
abundance: .; j_gene: TRBJ2-1; v_gene: TRBV29-1; d_gene: TRBD2; CDR3nt: TGCAGCGTGGTAGGACTAGCGGGAGGCTCCTACAATGAGCAGTTCTTC; CDR3aa: CSVVGLAGGSYNEQFF
abundance: many; j_gene: TRBJ2-7; v_gene: TRBV27; d_gene: TRBD1; CDR3nt: TGTGCCACACAGGGGATGGACGAGCAGTACTTC; CDR3aa: CATQGMDEQYF
abundance: .; j_gene: TRBJ2-1; v_gene: TRBV7-8; d_gene: .; CDR3nt: TGTGCCAGCAGCTTAGCGCAGGGGGGATACAATGAGCAGTTCTTC; CDR3aa: CASSLAQGGYNEQFF
abundance: .; j_gene: TRBJ2-1; v_gene: TRBV11-3; d_gene: TRBD1; CDR3nt: TGTGCCAGCAGCTTAGATCAGGGGGCAAACAATGAGCAGTTCTTC; CDR3aa: CASSLDQGANNEQFF
abundance: .; j_gene: TRBJ2-7; v_gene: TRBV20-1; d_gene: .; CDR3nt: TGCAGTGCTCCGCACTCGGCGAACTACAATGAGCAGTACTTC; CDR3aa: CSAPHSANYNEQYF
abundance: few; j_gene: TRBJ2-1; v_gene: TRBV10-3; d_gene: .; CDR3nt: TGTGCCACGGCTCCCTACTCTGACAATGAGCAGTTCTTC; CDR3aa: CATAPYSDNEQFF
abundance: few; j_gene: TRBJ2-1; v_gene: TRBV12-3/TRBV12-4; d_gene: .; CDR3nt: TGTGCCAGCAGCCCTCGGCTCAATGAGCAGTTCTTC; CDR3aa: CASSPRLNEQFF
abundance: few; j_gene: TRBJ2-1; v_gene: TRBV11-1; d_gene: TRBD1; CDR3nt: TGTGCCAGCAGCTTATGGACAGGGCTGGTCAATGAGCAGTTCTTC; CDR3aa: CASSLWTGLVNEQFF
abundance: few; j_gene: TRBJ1-2; v_gene: TRBV9; d_gene: .; CDR3nt: TGTGCCAGCAGGGGAAGCTACTATGGCTACACCTTC; CDR3aa: CASRGSYYGYTF
abundance: .; j_gene: TRBJ2-1; v_gene: TRBV4-2; d_gene: TRBD1; CDR3nt: TGTGCCAGCAGCCAAGACCCCAGGGGGCCAAGCGAGCAGTTCTTC; CDR3aa: CASSQDPRGPSEQFF
abundance: once; j_gene: TRBJ2-1; v_gene: TRBV6-6; d_gene: .; CDR3nt: TGTGCCAGCAGACGGACAGTCTCCTACAATGAGCAGTTCTTC; CDR3aa: CASRRTVSYNEQFF
abundance: few; j_gene: TRBJ2-2; v_gene: TRBV12-3/TRBV12-4; d_gene: .; CDR3nt: TGTGCCAGCAGTCTGGGGACCAACGGTCCGTTCGGGGAGCTGTTTTTT; CDR3aa: CASSLGTNGPFGELFF
abundance: few; j_gene: TRBJ2-1; v_gene: TRBV12-3/TRBV12-4; d_gene: .; CDR3nt: TGTGCCAGCAGCCAGCGGCCCGGTCCATACAATGAGCAGTTCTTC; CDR3aa: CASSQRPGPYNEQFF